This T cell receptor beta chain comes out of a study of T cell responses to AZD1222 COVID-19 vaccine. Clones were sequenced by immunoSEQ multiplex PCR, and TCRdb holds only the in-frame ones, with some missing. The sample has about 140,000 clones. Points from the study as a whole: Researchers report vaccine-associated CD4 TCRs spanning spike, with dominance at 160-218 and 743-854. Donors skewed white British and female; clonal diversity was possibly underestimated. Reportedly, close to half of spike-specific TCRs are directed against unmutated variant regions.

As concerns this clone: Its cognate antigen is unknown.

The specimen sequenced was peripheral blood. This receptor was taken from an adult in good health.

For the CDR3, the DNA is TGTGCCAGCCGCCAGGCAGGGGGAAACTATGGCTACACCTTC. Translation gives CASRQAGGNYGYTF. The genes are TRBV5-6 and TRBJ1-2; 7 bases map to TRBD1. After removal of 7 bases from V and 2 bases from J, the junction contained 8 bases not matched to a gene. Germline CDR1 and CDR2: SGHDT and YYEEEE. CDR3 size: 14 residues.